The clone carrying this T cell receptor beta chain was observed a handful of times. The data derive from a study of T-cell reconstitution after alpha-beta-depleted transplantation in children. A library of TCRbeta sequences, prepared with unique molecular identifiers, was generated. MiXCR, run by TCRdb on the PCR reads, gives a single entry per CDR3 protein. There are some 340,000 distinct CDR3 sequences in the sample; about 9.3% occur only once, and 2.4% lies in the top ten. The sample here was PBMCs from the stem cell graft donor, taken from the stem cell graft. This receptor was identified in a human donor who donated a stem cell graft to a child with acute lymphoblastic leukemia.

The chain's CDR3 is CASSEGPTGVYGYTF. The CDR3 nucleotides read TGTGCCAGCAGTGAAGGTCCGACAGGGGTCTATGGCTACACCTTC. The chain links TRBV2 to TRBJ1-2, with 8 bases that match TRBD1. From germline, CDR1 is SNHLY and CDR2 FYNNEI. There are 15 residues in the CDR3. V shed 1 base and J 4 bases; nucleotides not matched to a gene: 5.